This passage covers 20 T cell receptor delta chains from one sample sequenced in a study of delta chains in infants with herpesvirus infections. PBMC RNA was reverse transcribed using gamma-chain- and delta-chain-specific primers. TCRdb re-called the RT-PCR reads through CATT. The data contain about 850 delta-chain clones, over 20% of them seen just once; the ten biggest clones take up roughly 15%. The starting material was peripheral blood, obtained at time point 2 of longitudinal follow-up. Every receptor here comes from a human donor who was a Ugandan infant, either HIV-exposed or HIV-unexposed (not recorded which).

In its sample, this clone is large. The J gene is TRDJ1, the V gene TRDV1; TRDD3 agrees at 13 bases. This CDR3 spans 24 amino acids. Trimming removed 2 bases from V and 4 bases from J; junction bases left unmatched: 28. Germline V lookup: CDR1 TSWWSYY, CDR2 QGS. The CDR3 DNA sequence: TGTGCTCTTGGGGAAGGAGAGCTTCCCCTATTTACTGGGGGATACGGCTCGCGTTTCGATAAACTCATCTTT. It codes for CALGEGELPLFTGGYGSRFDKLIF.

Remarks on this clone: A much bigger clone sits one base away, suggesting this may be a read error. Other DNA variants within this sample encode the same CDR3. The chain joins TRDV2 to TRDJ2; 9 positions match TRDD3. Germline V gene lookup returns CDR1 GEAIGNYY and CDR2 EKD. The V and J ends lost 3 bases and 4 bases, in that order; junction bases with no gene match: 8. This CDR3 region has 16 residues. The CDR3 is CACDHVLGDTTAQLFF. The CDR3 nucleotides are TGTGCCTGTGACCACGTACTGGGGGACACGACAGCACAACTCTTCTTT.

This clone is judged large. This sequence joins TRDV1 and TRDJ1, with 7 bases fitting TRDD3. The CDR3 totals 18 residues. V lost 5 bases to trimming and J lost 1 base; unmatched junction nucleotides: 16. Germline CDR1 TSWWSYY, CDR2 QGS. The CDR3 DNA reads TGTGCTCTTGGGTTCAGGGAGGGGGGATCGAGTCGCACCGATAAACTCATCTTT. This sequence encodes CALGFREGGSSRTDKLIF.

This clone is termed large. V is TRDV2 and J is TRDJ1; 13 bases line up with TRDD3. The germline V gene encodes CDR1 GEAIGNYY and CDR2 EKD. The CDR3 is 16 amino acids. V shed 2 bases, J shed 0 bases, and the junction held 2 bases outside the gene matches. The CDR3 DNA reads as TGTGCCTGTGACATACTGGGGGATACGTACACCGATAAACTCATCTTT. It yields the protein CACDILGDTYTDKLIF.

Points on this clone: The likely explanation is a read error, given a far larger clone one base away. The chain has TRDV1 and TRDJ1; 7 nucleotides match TRDD3. CDR1 TSWWSYY and CDR2 QGS come from the germline V gene. The ends lost 2 bases at V and 7 bases at J; junction bases unmatched: 40. This CDR3 region has 25 residues. In DNA, the CDR3 is TGTGCTCTTGGGGAATCCCCATCCCTGGCCCTTCAAAAAACCTGGGGGGCTTTGGATCGGTTTAAACTCATCTTT. It is translated as CALGESPSLALQKTWGALDRFKLIF.

Remarks on this clone: A far larger clone is off by one base, so a read error is likely. J is TRDJ3 and V is TRDV2, with 11 nucleotides matching TRDD3. Per the germline V gene, CDR1 is GEAIGNYY and CDR2 is EKD. CDR3 length: 19 residues. The DNA for the CDR3 is TGTGCCTGTGACGCCGTACTGGGGGATAGCTCCTGGGACACCCAACAGATGTTTTTC. It codes for CACDAVLGDSSWDTQQMFF.

This clone was seen more than once but under ten times. A much larger clone sits a single nucleotide away, making a read error possible. The chain recombines TRDV2 with TRDJ3, with 8 nucleotides matching TRDD3. The CDR3 is 18 residues long. Germline CDR1 is GEAIGNYY and CDR2 is EKD. V lost 2 bases and J lost 0; bases outside the gene matches: 5. The DNA of the CDR3 is TGTGCCTGTGACAAAGTACTGGGGGGCTCCTGGGACACCCGACAGATGTTTTTC. As protein: CACDKVLGGSWDTRQMFF.

The table lists this clone with a few counts. This chain links TRDV1 with TRDJ1; 12 positions agree with TRDD3. CDR1 is TSWWSYY, CDR2 QGS, per germline. The CDR3 consists of 21 residues. Unmatched junction bases numbered 20, after V lost 3 bases and J lost 3 bases. This CDR3 is CALGETALTHLGDTPSDKLIF. CDR3 sequence (DNA): TGTGCTCTTGGGGAGACGGCCCTAACCCATCTGGGGGATACGCCGTCCGATAAACTCATCTTT.

In regard to this clone: A far larger clone is just one base off, so this is likely a read error. The chain joins TRDV2 to TRDJ2; 13 bases fit TRDD3. The CDR3 runs to 19 residues. Germline loops: CDR1 GEAIGNYY, CDR2 EKD. The CDR3 bases are TGTGCCTGTGACACCCTCAGTACTGGGGGATACGGTATGACAACACAACTCTTCTTT. Amino acids: CACDTLSTGGYGMTTQLFF.

To note about this clone: A far larger clone differs by one base, so this is likely a read error. Other DNA sequences in this specimen translate into the identical CDR3. The V gene is TRDV2, the J gene TRDJ2; 7 nucleotides align to TRDD3. There are 14 residues in the CDR3. Germline V gene sequence: CDR1 GEAIGNYY, CDR2 EKD. V dropped 1 base and J dropped 4; count of bases not matched to a gene: 2. The CDR3 region has the DNA TGTGCCTGTGACACAATGGGGGAGACAGCACAACTCTTCTTT. The encoded protein is CACDTMGETAQLFF.

Only a few counts were recorded for this clone. The rearrangement links TRDV1 to TRDJ1; D is unresolved. Germline V CDR1 and CDR2: TSWWSYY, QGS. Trimming removed 0 bases from V and 4 bases from J, with 12 bases in between. The CDR3 length is 15 residues. This chain's CDR3 is CALGELEKCNDKLIF. In DNA, the CDR3 is TGTGCTCTTGGGGAACTGGAAAAGTGCAACGATAAACTCATCTTT.

By frequency in the sample, this clone is medium-sized. The V call is TRDV2, the J call TRDJ1, with D possibly being TRDD3 (9 bases). The CDR3 covers 24 residues. Germline V lookup: CDR1 GEAIGNYY, CDR2 EKD. Trimming removed 0 bases from V and 1 base from J, with 38 bases in between. CDR3 amino acids: CACDTVGLPKTGGDSDEFTDKLIF. The CDR3 nucleotides are TGTGCCTGTGACACCGTGGGCCTTCCTAAAACTGGGGGAGACTCTGACGAATTCACCGATAAACTCATCTTT.

V usage is TRDV1 and J usage is TRDJ2; 12 bases map to TRDD3. The CDR3 loop spans 23 amino acids. V lost 0 bases, J lost 0 bases, and 17 bases stayed unmatched. Per germline, CDR1 TSWWSYY and CDR2 QGS. The CDR3 DNA sequence: TGTGCTCTTGGGGAACTGGGCCTACTGGGGGATACAGGGGAATCCACTTTGACAGCACAACTCTTCTTT. Translating gives CALGELGLLGDTGESTLTAQLFF.

This clone is judged large. This chain links TRDV2 with TRDJ3, with 7 bases aligning to TRDD3. The junction had 5 bases not matched to a gene; V was cut back by 1 base and J by 0 bases. CDR3 length equals 18 residues. Germline loops: CDR1 GEAIGNYY, CDR2 EKD. The DNA of the CDR3 is TGTGCCTGTGACACAGGGGGATTCAGCTCCTGGGACACCCGACAGATGTTTTTC. Its protein product is CACDTGGFSSWDTRQMFF.

Note on this clone: The likely explanation is a read error, given a far larger clone one base away. CDR3 coding DNA: TGTGCTCTTGGGGAGGCCGGCCTTCCTATACCCTGGGATTACAGAAGACCCGGGTCTAAGCTCATCTTT. Protein: CALGEAGLPIPWDYRRPGSKLIF. The V and J genes are TRDV1 and TRDJ1; 8 bases match TRDD2. V gave up 3 bases and J gave up 11 bases; unmatched junction bases: 38. Germline CDR1 reads TSWWSYY; CDR2 reads QGS. The CDR3 is 23 residues long.

To note about this clone: One base separates it from a far larger clone, so it is likely a read error. The chain uses TRDV1 and TRDJ1, with 7 bases lining up with TRDD3. There are 28 residues in the CDR3. The ends lost 2 bases at V and 3 bases at J; junction bases unmatched: 45. Per the germline V gene, CDR1 is TSWWSYY and CDR2 is QGS. CDR3 in amino acids: CALGECLGKIGTLGYIETVPKCADKLIF. The CDR3 DNA follows: TGTGCTCTTGGGGAATGTTTAGGGAAGATCGGGACACTGGGGTATATTGAGACGGTACCAAAGTGCGCCGATAAACTCATCTTT.

Details on this clone: A read error is the likely source, as a far larger clone sits one nucleotide away. The sample carries other DNA sequences with the same CDR3. This chain connects TRDV2 to TRDJ3, with 13 bases fitting TRDD3. Germline CDR1 GEAIGNYY, CDR2 EKD. This CDR3 spans 19 amino acids. V was clipped by 3 bases and J by 0 bases; unmatched bases: 4. CDR3 in amino acids: CACDSLGDTGSWDTRQMFF. CDR3 coding DNA: TGTGCCTGTGACTCACTGGGGGATACGGGCTCCTGGGACACCCGACAGATGTTTTTC.

This clone is labeled as large (0.1 to 1%). This chain uses TRDV2 with TRDJ2; weak D call: TRDD3 (6 bases). The V and J ends lost 0 bases and 4 bases respectively, with 11 bases between them. Germline V gene lookup returns CDR1 GEAIGNYY and CDR2 EKD. The CDR3 has 15 amino acids. CDR3 amino acids: CACDTVGGPTAQLFF. The CDR3 DNA is TGTGCCTGTGACACCGTTGGGGGGCCGACAGCACAACTCTTCTTT.

As to this clone: This likely came from a read error, as a far larger clone is one base away. The chain is built from TRDV2 and TRDJ3; 8 bases map to TRDD3. The CDR3 runs to 19 residues. The germline V gene encodes CDR1 GEAIGNYY and CDR2 EKD. V was clipped by 3 bases and J by 2 bases; unmatched bases: 11. The CDR3 reads CACDSLLGGHPWDTRQMFF. For the CDR3, the DNA is TGTGCCTGTGACTCGCTACTGGGGGGACACCCCTGGGACACCCGACAGATGTTTTTC.

By share of the sample, this clone is medium-sized. The genes are TRDV1 and TRDJ1; 10 positions match TRDD3. Germline assignment: CDR1 TSWWSYY and CDR2 QGS. V lost 3 bases to trimming and J lost 0 bases; unmatched junction nucleotides: 40. This CDR3 region has 28 residues. The chain's CDR3 is CALGDLSAEGYRLPPSRLGDHNTDKLIF. The CDR3 coding sequence is TGTGCTCTTGGGGACCTGTCCGCGGAGGGGTATCGCCTTCCTCCCAGCCGACTGGGGGATCATAACACCGATAAACTCATCTTT.